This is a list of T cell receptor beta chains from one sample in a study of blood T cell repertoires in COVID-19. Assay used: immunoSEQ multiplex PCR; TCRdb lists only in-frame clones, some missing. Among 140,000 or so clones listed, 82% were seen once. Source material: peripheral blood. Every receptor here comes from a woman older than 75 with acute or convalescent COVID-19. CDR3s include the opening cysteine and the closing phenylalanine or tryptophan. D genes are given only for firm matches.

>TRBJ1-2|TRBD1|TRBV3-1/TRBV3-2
CASSQQGANYGYTF
TGTGCCAGCAGCCAGCAGGGGGCGAACTATGGCTACACCTTC
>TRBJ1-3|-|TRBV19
CASSMESVSGNTIYF
TGTGCCAGTAGTATGGAGTCTGTCTCTGGAAACACCATATATTTT
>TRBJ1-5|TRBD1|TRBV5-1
CASSLIWTGGNQPQHF
TGCGCCAGCAGCTTAATCTGGACAGGAGGCAATCAGCCCCAGCATTTT
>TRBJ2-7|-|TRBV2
CATQRGRGAYEQYF
TGTGCCACCCAGCGGGGACGGGGGGCTTACGAGCAGTACTTC
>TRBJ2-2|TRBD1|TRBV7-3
CASKMDRATGELFF
TGTGCCAGCAAAATGGACAGGGCCACTGGGGAGCTGTTTTTT
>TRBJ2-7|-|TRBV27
CASSFGNLLEQYF
TGTGCCAGCAGTTTTGGCAACCTTCTGGAGCAGTACTTC
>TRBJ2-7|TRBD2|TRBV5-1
CASSPTSGLSYEQYF
TGCGCCAGCAGCCCGACTAGCGGGCTATCCTACGAGCAGTACTTC
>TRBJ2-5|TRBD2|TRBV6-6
CASSYSGVETQYF
TGTGCCAGCAGTTACAGCGGGGTTGAGACCCAGTACTTC
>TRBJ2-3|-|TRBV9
CASSVGRRHLTDTQYF
TGTGCCAGCAGCGTAGGTAGGAGGCACCTCACAGATACGCAGTATTTT
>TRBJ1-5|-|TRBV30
CAWSRQPNQPQHF
TGTGCCTGGAGTAGACAGCCCAATCAGCCCCAGCATTTT
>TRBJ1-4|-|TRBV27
CASSFLLPTGDNEKLFF
TGTGCCAGCAGTTTCCTACTACCGACAGGCGATAATGAAAAACTGTTTTTT
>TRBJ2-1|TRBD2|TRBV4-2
CASSQSPGLGRYEQFF
TGTGCCAGCAGCCAGTCTCCGGGACTAGGACGATACGAGCAGTTCTTC
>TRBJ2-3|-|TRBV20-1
CSASDVLSDTQYF
TGCAGTGCTAGTGACGTTCTATCCGATACGCAGTATTTT
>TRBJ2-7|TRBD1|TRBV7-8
CASSSRDRGVKESEQYF
TGTGCCAGCAGCTCTCGGGACAGGGGGGTAAAAGAGTCGGAGCAGTACTTC
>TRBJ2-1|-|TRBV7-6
CASGQLDNEQFF
TGTGCCAGCGGGCAGCTCGACAATGAGCAGTTCTTC
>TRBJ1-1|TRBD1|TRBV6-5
CASSYSPGQGVTAFF
TGTGCCAGCAGTTACTCTCCGGGACAGGGGGTGACAGCTTTCTTT
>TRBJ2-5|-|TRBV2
CASSYQGWETQYF
TGTGCCAGCAGTTATCAGGGGTGGGAGACCCAGTACTTC
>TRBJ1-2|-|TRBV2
CASRGVRGGYGYTF
TGTGCCAGCAGGGGGGTGAGGGGAGGCTATGGCTACACCTTC
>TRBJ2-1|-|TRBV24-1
CATSRQGGRHNEQFF
TGTGCCACCAGTCGTCAGGGAGGCCGCCACAATGAGCAGTTCTTC